The 12 T cell receptor beta chains below were found in one sample sequenced in a study of T cells in Graves' hyperthyroidism and ophthalmopathy. RNA transcripts yielded amplified TCR beta CDR3 regions. HTBI primers drove first-round RT-PCR of the TCR CDR3. TCRdb reprocessed the multiplex PCR reads with MiXCR, giving one entry per CDR3 protein. In the table there are some 740,000 distinct CDR3 sequences, around 15% of which are singletons. The specimen was blood. The receptors were gathered from a young woman with Graves' hyperthyroidism.

The J gene is TRBJ2-6, the V gene TRBV7-8; the D is unclear. The germline V and J ends were trimmed by 5 bases and 0 bases, with 14 bases remaining between them. Germline lookup yields CDR1 SGHVS and CDR2 FQNEAQ. The CDR3 totals 17 residues. The CDR3 protein is CASSHRTENSGANVLTF. DNA for the CDR3: TGTGCCAGCAGCCATCGGACGGAAAACTCTGGGGCCAACGTCCTGACTTTC.

The gene calls are TRBV12-5 and TRBJ2-1; D gene uncertain. Germline CDR1 reads LGHNT; CDR2 reads FRNRAP. V was trimmed by 5 bases and J by 7 bases, leaving 6 bases between them. The CDR3 loop spans 11 amino acids. As DNA, the CDR3 is TGTGCTAGTGGTATCCGTAATGAGCAGTTCTTC. Its translation: CASGIRNEQFF.

There are many counts of this clonotype. This chain connects TRBV12-3 or TRBV12-4 to TRBJ2-7; no clear D. This CDR3 contains 11 residues. Trimming left V 6 bases short and J 4 bases short, with 7 bases between. CDR3 amino acids: CASSFGYEQYF. The CDR3 region has the DNA TGTGCCAGCAGCTTCGGGTACGAGCAGTACTTC.

Ten or more counts support this clonotype. The CDR3 spells CASSLVGLAGGMYYNEQFF. In DNA, the CDR3 is TGTGCCAGCAGCTTAGTGGGACTAGCGGGAGGAATGTACTACAATGAGCAGTTCTTC. The chain employs TRBV7-2 and TRBJ2-1; 15 bases agree with TRBD2. From germline, CDR1 is SGHTA and CDR2 FQGNSA. V lost 1 base, J lost 3 bases, and 7 bases stayed unmatched. This CDR3 contains 19 residues.

The table lists this clonotype with many counts. V gene TRBV18 combines with J gene TRBJ2-1; D not certain. CDR1 and CDR2 (germline): KGHSH, LQKENI. The CDR3 is made up of 15 amino acids. Trimming cost V 6 bases and J 4 bases, with 16 bases left between them. The CDR3 sequence is CASSPLAADYNEQFF. The CDR3 nucleotides read TGTGCCAGCTCCCCTTTGGCCGCGGATTACAATGAGCAGTTCTTC.

V is TRBV7-3 and J is TRBJ2-2; D might be TRBD2 (7 bases). The V gene's germline CDR1 is SGHTA and CDR2 FQGTGA. V was trimmed by 3 bases and J by 4 bases, leaving 15 bases between them. The CDR3 has 16 residues. The CDR3: CASSFPEGGGTGELFF. CDR3 DNA: TGTGCCAGCAGCTTCCCCGAGGGGGGGGGCACCGGGGAGCTGTTTTTT.

This clonotype has ten or more counts. This rearrangement joins TRBV29-1 to TRBJ1-5; maybe TRBD1 (5 bases). The length of the CDR3 is 13 residues. V lost 4 bases and J lost 7, with 14 bases in between. Per germline, CDR1 SQVTM and CDR2 ANQGSEA. CDR3 residues: CSVAEGRGQPQHF. The DNA for the CDR3 is TGCAGCGTTGCCGAGGGAAGGGGACAGCCCCAGCATTTT.

This clonotype showed up just a few times. J is TRBJ1-1 and V is TRBV11-3; the D gene is possibly TRBD1 (5 bases). The CDR3 runs 13 residues. Trimming took 7 bases from V and 3 from J, leaving 12 bases between them. Germline V CDR1 and CDR2: SGHNT, YENEEA. CDR3: CASTLSRDTEAFF. The CDR3 DNA follows: TGTGCCAGCACCTTGAGCAGGGACACTGAAGCTTTCTTT.

This clonotype occurred many times. CDR3 bases: TGTGCCAGCCGGACAGGCCCGAACACTGAAGCTTTCTTT. It codes for CASRTGPNTEAFF. The chain recombines TRBV18 with TRBJ1-1; 7 positions agree with TRBD1. CDR1 KGHSH and CDR2 LQKENI come from the germline V gene. With 8 bases clipped from V and 1 base from J, the junction kept 4 bases outside the gene matches. The CDR3 loop spans 13 amino acids.

The table lists this clonotype with many counts. The chain combines TRBV5-1 with TRBJ1-1, with D hard to call. The CDR3 extends over 18 amino acids. V was clipped by 4 bases and J by 0 bases, with 22 bases between them. Germline-derived CDR1 and CDR2 are SGHRS and YFSETQ. Written as DNA, the CDR3 is TGCGCCAGCAGCCTCACCCGACGGGAAAGGGCCATGAACACTGAAGCTTTCTTT. Translated: CASSLTRRERAMNTEAFF.

This clonotype was seen many times. The chain has TRBV3-1 and TRBJ2-5; D remains unclear. Looked up from germline, CDR1 is LGHDT and CDR2 is YNNKEL (reference sequence). This CDR3 has 15 residues. The V end was cut by 1 base, the J end by 1 base, with 10 bases between. The CDR3 sequence: CASSQGGLIQETQYF. The DNA of the CDR3 is TGTGCCAGCAGCCAAGGCGGTCTGATCCAAGAGACCCAGTACTTC.

There are a few counts of this clonotype. This sequence joins TRBV20-1 and TRBJ1-6, with 11 nucleotides matching TRBD1. This CDR3 is built from 15 residues. V lost 4 bases, J lost 8 bases, and 7 bases stayed unmatched. Looked up from germline, CDR1 is DFQATT and CDR2 is SNEGSKA (reference sequence). The CDR3 DNA reads TGCAGTGCTATGGGGACAGGGGGAATAGATTCACCCCTCCACTTT. Translating it yields CSAMGTGGIDSPLHF.